In its sample, the clone carrying this TCR beta chain was seen once. The sample is drawn from a study of blood T cells in healthy people across ages. About the study: Every two T cells gave about one barcoded beta molecule via template switching.

A second PCR of 7 to 11 cycles used a sample-barcoded 5' primer and a J-beta primer mix. TCRdb processed the 5' RACE reads anew with MiXCR; each CDR3 protein has one entry. The sample consists of about 1,500,000 distinct CDR3 sequences, 40% to 50% of them appearing once. The TCR originated in a woman aged 18-35 years in good health. The sequenced sample consisted of blood.

The CDR3 DNA is TGTGCCAGCAGCAACAGGGGGCTCATACAGGTGTTCTTC. Its translation is CASSNRGLIQVFF. The J gene is TRBJ2-1, the V gene TRBV28, with 9 bases matching TRBD1. Germline V gene sequence: CDR1 MDHEN, CDR2 SYDVKM. This CDR3 contains 13 residues. J was trimmed by 15 bases and V by 6 bases; bases with no gene match: 12.